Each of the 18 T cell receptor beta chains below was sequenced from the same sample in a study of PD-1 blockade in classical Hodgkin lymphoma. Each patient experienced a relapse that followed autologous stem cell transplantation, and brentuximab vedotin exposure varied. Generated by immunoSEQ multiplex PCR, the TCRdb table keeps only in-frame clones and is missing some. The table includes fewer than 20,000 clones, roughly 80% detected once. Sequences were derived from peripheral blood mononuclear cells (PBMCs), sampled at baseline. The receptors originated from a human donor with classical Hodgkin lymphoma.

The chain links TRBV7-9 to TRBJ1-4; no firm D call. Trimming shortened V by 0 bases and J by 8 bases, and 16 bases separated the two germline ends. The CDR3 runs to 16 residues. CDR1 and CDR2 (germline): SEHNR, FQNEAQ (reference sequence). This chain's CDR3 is CASSLASGRLQEKLFF. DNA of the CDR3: TGTGCCAGCAGCTTAGCATCTGGCCGGCTACAGGAAAAACTGTTTTTT.

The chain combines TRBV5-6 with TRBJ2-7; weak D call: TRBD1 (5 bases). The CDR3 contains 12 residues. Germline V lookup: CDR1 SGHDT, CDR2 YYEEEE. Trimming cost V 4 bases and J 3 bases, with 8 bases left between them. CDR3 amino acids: CASSPDNYEQYF. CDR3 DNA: TGTGCCAGCAGCCCGGACAACTACGAGCAGTACTTC.

The chain's CDR3 is CASSVGGEGAKETQYF. In DNA, the CDR3 is TGTGCCAGCAGTGTAGGTGGTGAAGGGGCTAAAGAGACCCAGTACTTC. The V gene is TRBV2, the J gene TRBJ2-5, with D perhaps matching TRBD1 (5 bases). Germline V gives CDR1 SNHLY, CDR2 FYNNEI. The V end was cut by 4 bases, the J end by 3 bases, with 18 bases between. The CDR3 totals 16 residues.

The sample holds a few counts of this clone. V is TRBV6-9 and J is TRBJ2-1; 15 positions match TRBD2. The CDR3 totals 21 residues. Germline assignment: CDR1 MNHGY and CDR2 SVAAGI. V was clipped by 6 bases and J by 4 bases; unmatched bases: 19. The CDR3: CASSLVERTSGRAYVYNEQFF. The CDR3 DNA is TGTGCCAGCAGCCTAGTAGAGAGGACTAGCGGGAGGGCCTACGTATACAATGAGCAGTTCTTC.

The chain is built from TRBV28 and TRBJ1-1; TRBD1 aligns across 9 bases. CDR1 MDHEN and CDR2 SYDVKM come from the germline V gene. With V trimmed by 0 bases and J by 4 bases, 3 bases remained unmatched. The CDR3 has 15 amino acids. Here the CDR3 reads CASSLWGQGVTEAFF. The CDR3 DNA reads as TGTGCCAGCAGTTTATGGGGACAGGGCGTCACTGAAGCTTTCTTT.

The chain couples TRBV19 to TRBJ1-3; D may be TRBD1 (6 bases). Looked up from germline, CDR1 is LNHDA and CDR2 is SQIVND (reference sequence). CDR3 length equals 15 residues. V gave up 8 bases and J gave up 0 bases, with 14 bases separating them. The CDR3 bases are TGTGCCAGTCAGGACAGTGCAAACTCTGGAAACACCATATATTTT. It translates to CASQDSANSGNTIYF. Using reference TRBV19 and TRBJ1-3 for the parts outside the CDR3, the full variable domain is DGGITQSPKYLFRKEGQNVTLSCEQNLNHDAMYWYRQDPGQGLRLIYYSQIVNDFQKGDIAEGYSVSREKKESFPLTVTSAQKNPTAFYLCASQDSANSGNTIYFGEGSWLTVV.

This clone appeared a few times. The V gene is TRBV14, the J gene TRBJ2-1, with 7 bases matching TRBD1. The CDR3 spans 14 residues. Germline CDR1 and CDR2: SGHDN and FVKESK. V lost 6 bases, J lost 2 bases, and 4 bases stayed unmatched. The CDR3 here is CASRSRGPYNEQFF. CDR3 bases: TGTGCCAGCAGATCGAGGGGGCCCTACAATGAGCAGTTCTTC.

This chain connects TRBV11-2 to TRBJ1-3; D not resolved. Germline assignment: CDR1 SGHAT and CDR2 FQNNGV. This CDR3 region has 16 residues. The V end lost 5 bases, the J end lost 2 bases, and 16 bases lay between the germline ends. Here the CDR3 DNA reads TGTGCCAGCAGCCCCGTGCGGAGCCGAACTGGAAACACCATATATTTT. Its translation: CASSPVRSRTGNTIYF.

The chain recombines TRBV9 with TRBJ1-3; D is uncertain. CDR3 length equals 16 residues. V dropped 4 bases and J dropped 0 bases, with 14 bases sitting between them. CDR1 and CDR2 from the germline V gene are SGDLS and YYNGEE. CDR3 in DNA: TGTGCCAGCAGCTTGAATTCGGTGAGCTCTGGAAACACCATATATTTT. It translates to CASSLNSVSSGNTIYF.

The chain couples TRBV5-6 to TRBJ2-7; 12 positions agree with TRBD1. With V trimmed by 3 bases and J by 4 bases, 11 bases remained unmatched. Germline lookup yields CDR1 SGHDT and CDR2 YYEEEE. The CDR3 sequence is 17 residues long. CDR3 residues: CASSSTDGTGGLYEQYF. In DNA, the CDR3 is TGTGCCAGCAGCTCCACCGACGGGACAGGGGGCCTTTACGAGCAGTACTTC.

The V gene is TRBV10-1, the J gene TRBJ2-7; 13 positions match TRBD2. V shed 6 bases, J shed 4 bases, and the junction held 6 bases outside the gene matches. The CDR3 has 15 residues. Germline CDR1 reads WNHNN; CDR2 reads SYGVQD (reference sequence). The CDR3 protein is CASSSGLAGAYEQYF. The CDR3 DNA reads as TGCGCCAGCAGCTCCGGACTAGCGGGAGCTTACGAGCAGTACTTC.

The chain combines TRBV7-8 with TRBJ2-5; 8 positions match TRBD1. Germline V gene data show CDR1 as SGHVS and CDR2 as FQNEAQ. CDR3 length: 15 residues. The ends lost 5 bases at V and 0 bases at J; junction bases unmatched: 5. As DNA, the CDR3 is TGTGCCAGCAGCCGCCGGGACAGGTACCAAGAGACCCAGTACTTC. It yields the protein CASSRRDRYQETQYF.

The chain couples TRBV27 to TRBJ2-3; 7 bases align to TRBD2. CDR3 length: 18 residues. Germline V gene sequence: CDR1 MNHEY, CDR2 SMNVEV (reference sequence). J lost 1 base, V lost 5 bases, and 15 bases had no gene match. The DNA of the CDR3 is TGTGCCAGCAGTCCTTCGAGTAACGGGAGGTTCGGCACAGATACGCAGTATTTT. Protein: CASSPSSNGRFGTDTQYF.

The CDR3 reads CASSWGQGAQNTEAFF. The CDR3 region has the DNA TGTGCCAGCAGCTGGGGCCAGGGGGCCCAGAACACTGAAGCTTTCTTT. The V gene is TRBV7-8, the J gene TRBJ1-1; 8 nucleotides match TRBD1. The trim removed 4 bases at V and 1 base at J, leaving 8 bases unmatched. The length of the CDR3 is 16 residues. Germline assignment: CDR1 SGHVS and CDR2 FQNEAQ.

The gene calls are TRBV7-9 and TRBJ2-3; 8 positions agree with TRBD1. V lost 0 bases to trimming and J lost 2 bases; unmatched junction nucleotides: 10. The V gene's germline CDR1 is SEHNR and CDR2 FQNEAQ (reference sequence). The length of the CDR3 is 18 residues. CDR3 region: CASSLAQTGALDTDTQYF. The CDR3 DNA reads TGTGCCAGCAGCTTAGCGCAGACAGGGGCATTGGACACAGATACGCAGTATTTT. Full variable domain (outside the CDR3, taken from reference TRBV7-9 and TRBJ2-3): DTGVSQNPRHKITKRGQNVTFRCDPISEHNRLYWYRQTLGQGPEFLTYFQNEAQLEKSRLLSDRFSAERPKGSFSTLEIQRTEQGDSAMYLCASSLAQTGALDTDTQYFGPGTRLTVL.

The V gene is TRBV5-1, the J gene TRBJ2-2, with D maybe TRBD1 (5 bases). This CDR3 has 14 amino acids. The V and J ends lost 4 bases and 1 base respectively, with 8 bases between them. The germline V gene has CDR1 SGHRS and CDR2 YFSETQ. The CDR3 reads CASSRDRNTGELFF. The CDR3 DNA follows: TGCGCCAGCAGCCGTGACAGGAACACCGGGGAGCTGTTTTTT.

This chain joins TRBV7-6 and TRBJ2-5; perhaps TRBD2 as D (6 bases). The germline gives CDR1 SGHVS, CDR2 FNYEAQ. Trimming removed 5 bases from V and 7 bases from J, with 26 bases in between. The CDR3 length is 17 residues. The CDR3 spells CASSTRTISQKSRTQYF. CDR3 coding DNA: TGTGCCAGCAGCACGCGGACTATCTCCCAAAAATCGCGGACCCAGTACTTC.

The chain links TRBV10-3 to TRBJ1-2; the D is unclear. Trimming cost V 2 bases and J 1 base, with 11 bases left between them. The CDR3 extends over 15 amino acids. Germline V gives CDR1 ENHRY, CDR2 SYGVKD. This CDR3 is CAISELTVINYGYTF. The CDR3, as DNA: TGTGCCATCAGTGAGCTTACAGTAATTAACTATGGCTACACCTTC.